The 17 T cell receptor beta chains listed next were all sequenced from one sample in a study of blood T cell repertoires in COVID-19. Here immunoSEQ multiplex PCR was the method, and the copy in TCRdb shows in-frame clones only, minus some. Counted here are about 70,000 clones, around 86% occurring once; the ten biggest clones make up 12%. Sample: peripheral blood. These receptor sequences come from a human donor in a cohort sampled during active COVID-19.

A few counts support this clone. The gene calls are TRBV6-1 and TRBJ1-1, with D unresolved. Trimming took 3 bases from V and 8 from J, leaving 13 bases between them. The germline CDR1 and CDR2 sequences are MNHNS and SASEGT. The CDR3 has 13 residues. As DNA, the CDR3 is TGTGCCAGCAGTGAGGCACCCCGGAGGGAAGCTTTCTTT. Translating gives CASSEAPRREAFF.

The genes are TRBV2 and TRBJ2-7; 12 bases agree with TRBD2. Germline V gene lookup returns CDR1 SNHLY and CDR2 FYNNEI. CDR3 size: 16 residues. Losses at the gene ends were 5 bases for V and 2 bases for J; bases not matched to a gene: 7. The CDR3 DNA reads TGTGCCAGCAGTCTTAAACTAGCGGGGGGAACCTACGAGCAGTACTTC. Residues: CASSLKLAGGTYEQYF.

Written as DNA, the CDR3 is TGTGCCAGTAGTACGGGACTAGAACGTGAGCAGTTCTTC. This translates into CASSTGLEREQFF. The chain joins TRBV19 to TRBJ2-1; 8 bases agree with TRBD2. Trimming at V came to 4 bases and at J to 9 bases, leaving 5 bases not matched to a gene. Germline lookup yields CDR1 LNHDA and CDR2 SQIVND (reference sequence). CDR3 length equals 13 residues.

CDR3 protein: CASSLQKGAVSSYEQYF. For the CDR3, the DNA is TGTGCCAGCAGCTTACAGAAGGGGGCGGTTAGCTCCTACGAGCAGTACTTC. J is TRBJ2-7 and V is TRBV7-2, with 7 bases aligning to TRBD1. V lost 2 bases and J lost 0; bases outside the gene matches: 10. Germline lookup yields CDR1 SGHTA and CDR2 FQGNSA. CDR3 length: 17 residues.

The CDR3 loop reads CASSQPGESRDQYF. In DNA, the CDR3 is TGTGCCAGTAGCCAACCGGGGGAATCAAGAGACCAGTACTTC. The chain uses TRBV19 and TRBJ2-5, with TRBD2 as a possible D gene (6 bases). Trimming left V 6 bases short and J 10 bases short, with 21 bases between. Germline V CDR1 and CDR2: LNHDA, SQIVND (reference sequence). The CDR3 extends over 14 amino acids. Complete variable domain (other parts from reference TRBV19 and TRBJ2-5): DGGITQSPKYLFRKEGQNVTLSCEQNLNHDAMYWYRQDPGQGLRLIYYSQIVNDFQKGDIAEGYSVSREKKESFPLTVTSAQKNPTAFYLCASSQPGESRDQYFGPGTRLLVL.

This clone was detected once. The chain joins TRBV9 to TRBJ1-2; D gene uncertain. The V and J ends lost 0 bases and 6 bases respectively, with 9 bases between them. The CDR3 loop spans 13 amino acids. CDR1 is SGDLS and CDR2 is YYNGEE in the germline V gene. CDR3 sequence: CASSVAWSDGYTF. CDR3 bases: TGTGCCAGCAGCGTAGCTTGGTCAGATGGCTACACCTTC. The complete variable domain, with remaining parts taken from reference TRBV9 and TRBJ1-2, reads DSGVTQTPKHLITATGQRVTLRCSPRSGDLSVYWYQQSLDQGLQFLIQYYNGEERAKGNILERFSAQQFPDLHSELNLSSLELGDSALYFCASSVAWSDGYTFGSGTRLTVV.

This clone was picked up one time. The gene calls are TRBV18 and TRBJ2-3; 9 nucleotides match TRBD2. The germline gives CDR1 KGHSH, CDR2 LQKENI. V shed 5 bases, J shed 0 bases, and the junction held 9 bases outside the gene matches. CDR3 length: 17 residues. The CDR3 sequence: CASSKGSGGPSTDTQYF. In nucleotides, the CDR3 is TGTGCCAGCTCAAAGGGTAGCGGGGGCCCTAGCACAGATACGCAGTATTTT.

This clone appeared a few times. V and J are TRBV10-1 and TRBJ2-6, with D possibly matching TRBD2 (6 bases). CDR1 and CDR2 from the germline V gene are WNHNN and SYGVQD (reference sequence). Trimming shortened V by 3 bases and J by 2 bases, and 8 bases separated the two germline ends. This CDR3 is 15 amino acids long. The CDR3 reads CASSEGGTGANVLTF. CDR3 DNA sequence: TGCGCCAGCAGTGAAGGAGGGACTGGGGCCAACGTCCTGACTTTC.

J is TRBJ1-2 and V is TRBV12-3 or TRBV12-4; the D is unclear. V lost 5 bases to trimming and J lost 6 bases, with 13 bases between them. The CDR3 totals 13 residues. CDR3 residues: CASSPLGEDGYTF. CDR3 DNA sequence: TGTGCCAGCAGTCCGCTGGGTGAGGATGGCTACACCTTC.

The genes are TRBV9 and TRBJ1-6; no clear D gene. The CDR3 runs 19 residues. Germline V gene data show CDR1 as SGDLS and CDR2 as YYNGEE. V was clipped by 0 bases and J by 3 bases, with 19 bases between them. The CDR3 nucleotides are TGTGCCAGCAGCGTAGAAGGAACAGCTACTCTATACTATAATTCACCCCTCCACTTT. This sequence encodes CASSVEGTATLYYNSPLHF.

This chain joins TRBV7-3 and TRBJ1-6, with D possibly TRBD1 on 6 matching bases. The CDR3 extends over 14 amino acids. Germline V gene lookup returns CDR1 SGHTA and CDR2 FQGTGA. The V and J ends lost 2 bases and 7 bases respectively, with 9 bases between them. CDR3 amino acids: CASSLGTGNSPLHF. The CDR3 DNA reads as TGTGCCAGCAGCTTAGGAACAGGGAATTCACCCCTCCACTTT.

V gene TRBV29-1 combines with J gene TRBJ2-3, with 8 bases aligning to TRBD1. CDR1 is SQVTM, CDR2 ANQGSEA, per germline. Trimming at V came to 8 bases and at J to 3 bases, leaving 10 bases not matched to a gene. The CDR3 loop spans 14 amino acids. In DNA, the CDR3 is TGCAGCACCTTGGACAGGGTCCGAACAGATACGCAGTATTTT. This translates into CSTLDRVRTDTQYF.

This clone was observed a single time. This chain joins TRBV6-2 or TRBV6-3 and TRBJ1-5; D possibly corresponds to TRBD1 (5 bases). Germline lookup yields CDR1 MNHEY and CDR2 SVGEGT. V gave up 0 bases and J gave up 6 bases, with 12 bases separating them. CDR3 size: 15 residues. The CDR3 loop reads CASSYSGRGGQPQHF. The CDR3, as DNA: TGTGCCAGCAGTTACTCGGGGCGGGGTGGTCAGCCCCAGCATTTT.

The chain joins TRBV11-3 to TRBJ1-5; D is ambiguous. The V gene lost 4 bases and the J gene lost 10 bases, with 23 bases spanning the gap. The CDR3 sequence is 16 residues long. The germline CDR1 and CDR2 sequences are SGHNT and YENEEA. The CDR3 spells CASSSPRHPGISPQHF. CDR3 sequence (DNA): TGTGCCAGCAGCTCTCCTCGGCACCCAGGCATCAGTCCCCAGCATTTT.

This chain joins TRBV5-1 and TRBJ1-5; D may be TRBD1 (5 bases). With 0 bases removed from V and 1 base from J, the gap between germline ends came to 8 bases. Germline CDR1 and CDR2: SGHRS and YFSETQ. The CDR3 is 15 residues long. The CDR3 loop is CASSLGGGSNQPQHF. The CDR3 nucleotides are TGCGCCAGCAGCTTGGGGGGCGGCAGCAATCAGCCCCAGCATTTT.

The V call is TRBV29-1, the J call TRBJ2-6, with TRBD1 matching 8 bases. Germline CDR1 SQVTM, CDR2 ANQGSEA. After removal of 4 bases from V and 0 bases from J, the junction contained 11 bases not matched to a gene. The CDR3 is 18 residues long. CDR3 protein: CSVVLGTGLSSGANVLTF. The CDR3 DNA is TGCAGCGTTGTCCTCGGGACAGGTCTGAGCTCTGGGGCCAACGTCCTGACTTTC.

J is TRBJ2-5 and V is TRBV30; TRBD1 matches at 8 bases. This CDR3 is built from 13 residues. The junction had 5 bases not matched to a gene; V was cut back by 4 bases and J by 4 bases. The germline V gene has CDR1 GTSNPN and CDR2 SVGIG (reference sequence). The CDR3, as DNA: TGTGCCTGGATGGCAGGGGGCTCAGAGACCCAGTACTTC. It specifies CAWMAGGSETQYF.